The 27 T cell receptor beta chains given below trace back to one sample, sequenced in a study of regulatory T cells in long-lasting Graves disease. The authors built TCR beta libraries using iRepertoire HTBI primers and Arm-PCR of CDR3 regions. In TCRdb, the multiplex PCR reads were re-called with MiXCR into one record per CDR3 protein. The table records roughly 500,000 distinct CDR3 sequences, 22% of them present only once. The time point is: persistent/refractory GD, antithyroid drugs over 5 years with positive TRAb. The TCR library was prepared using RNA isolated from PBMCs. Sequenced here: peripheral blood mononuclear cells (PBMCs), sampled when the disease was refractory, from a patient treated with antithyroid drugs. The source is a female donor with Graves disease.

This chain connects TRBV6-2 or TRBV6-3 to TRBJ2-7, with TRBD2 as a possible D gene (6 bases). V was pared by 7 bases and J by 3 bases, with 19 bases between. CDR1 and CDR2 (germline): MNHEY, SVGEGT. The CDR3 has 15 amino acids. CDR3: CASKLDREPLYEQYF. The CDR3 nucleotides read TGTGCCAGCAAATTAGATCGGGAGCCCCTCTACGAGCAGTACTTC.

This clonotype was counted ten times or more. The chain employs TRBV12-5 and TRBJ1-5; D is possibly TRBD1 (5 bases). CDR3 length: 13 residues. Germline V gene sequence: CDR1 LGHNT, CDR2 FRNRAP. The V end lost 4 bases, the J end lost 5 bases, and 9 bases lay between the germline ends. The chain's CDR3 is CASGWDSDQPQHF. The CDR3 DNA sequence: TGTGCTAGTGGTTGGGACTCCGATCAGCCCCAGCATTTT.

The chain joins TRBV5-1 to TRBJ2-2; D uncertain. The CDR3 totals 16 residues. Germline assignment: CDR1 SGHRS and CDR2 YFSETQ. The V end lost 1 base, the J end lost 1 base, and 11 bases lay between the germline ends. The DNA for the CDR3 is TGCGCCAGCAGCTTGCGTGTATTGGGGAACACCGGGGAGCTGTTTTTT. Encoded protein: CASSLRVLGNTGELFF.

This clonotype was counted only a few times. V and J are TRBV12-3 or TRBV12-4 and TRBJ2-3; D call uncertain. The CDR3 is made up of 13 amino acids. V was cut by 7 bases and J by 4 bases, with 12 bases left in between. The CDR3 region has the DNA TGTGCCAGCACCGTGGTTGGCGCAGATACGCAGTATTTT. Protein: CASTVVGADTQYF.

Many counts were recorded for this clonotype. The V gene is TRBV20-1, the J gene TRBJ1-4; TRBD1 is a possible D gene (5 bases). With 7 bases removed from V and 6 bases from J, the gap between germline ends came to 9 bases. CDR3 length equals 11 residues. Germline lookup yields CDR1 DFQATT and CDR2 SNEGSKA (reference sequence). DNA of the CDR3: TGCAGTGGACAGCTATATGAAAAACTGTTTTTT. Amino acid sequence: CSGQLYEKLFF.

The V call is TRBV24-1, the J call TRBJ2-7, with TRBD2 identical over 15 bases. Trimming cost V 3 bases and J 1 base; bases outside gene matches: 6. The CDR3 consists of 18 residues. The V gene's germline CDR1 is KGHDR and CDR2 SFDVKD. In DNA, the CDR3 is TGTGCCACCAGTGATGGGACTAGCGGGAGGTGGAGGTCCTACGAGCAGTACTTC. Its translation: CATSDGTSGRWRSYEQYF.

This clonotype has ten or more counts. The rearrangement joins TRBV28 to TRBJ1-5; D not certain. Germline CDR1 and CDR2: MDHEN and SYDVKM. This CDR3 spans 13 amino acids. V lost 5 bases and J lost 9, with 14 bases in between. CDR3 loop: CASSRTYDRPQHF. The CDR3 DNA reads as TGTGCCAGCAGTCGGACCTATGATAGGCCCCAGCATTTT.

This clonotype was seen ten or more times. The V call is TRBV28, the J call TRBJ1-6, with 9 bases aligning to TRBD1. From germline, CDR1 is MDHEN and CDR2 SYDVKM. This CDR3 spans 18 amino acids. V was clipped by 3 bases and J by 2 bases; unmatched bases: 8. This CDR3 is CASSFPGQGSPYNSPLHF. The DNA of the CDR3 is TGTGCCAGCAGTTTCCCGGGACAGGGAAGCCCCTATAATTCACCCCTCCACTTT.

Worth noting for this clonotype: A much larger clone lies one base from this, so it may be a read error. Since no conserved phenylalanine or tryptophan closes the CDR3, a read error is the likely cause. V and J are TRBV28 and TRBJ1-1; 8 bases align to TRBD1. V was clipped by 5 bases and J by 3 bases; unmatched bases: 5. The germline V gene encodes CDR1 MDHEN and CDR2 SYDVKM. This CDR3 has 14 amino acids. The DNA for the CDR3 is TGTGCCAGCAGTCCCCCGGACAGGGACACTGAAGCTTTCTCT. This encodes CASSPPDRDTEAFS.

The rearrangement uses TRBV7-2 and TRBJ2-7; 11 bases are shared with TRBD1. After removal of 6 bases from V and 4 bases from J, the junction contained 11 bases not matched to a gene. Germline CDR1 and CDR2: SGHTA and FQGNSA. There are 16 residues in the CDR3. The CDR3: CASSPTFGTGGYEQYF. The CDR3 DNA is TGTGCCAGCAGTCCCACTTTCGGGACAGGGGGGTACGAGCAGTACTTC.

This clonotype showed up just a few times. The V gene is TRBV5-1, the J gene TRBJ2-5; tentative D call: TRBD1 (6 bases). V gave up 5 bases and J gave up 0 bases, with 14 bases separating them. CDR3 length: 15 amino acids. CDR1 is SGHRS and CDR2 is YFSETQ in the germline V gene. The CDR3 region has the DNA TGCGCCAGCAGAGGGCCCCGGGACAACCAAGAGACCCAGTACTTC. It specifies CASRGPRDNQETQYF.

This clonotype was counted between two and nine times. The V gene is TRBV19, the J gene TRBJ2-7; 7 bases are a match to TRBD2. The junction had 7 bases not matched to a gene; V was cut back by 0 bases and J by 2 bases. Germline CDR1 reads LNHDA; CDR2 reads SQIVND (reference sequence). The CDR3 is made up of 16 amino acids. The CDR3 sequence: CASSIDLGAGTYEQYF. The CDR3 region has the DNA TGTGCCAGTAGTATAGATCTAGGAGCGGGAACCTACGAGCAGTACTTC.

In its sample, this clonotype was seen many times. The chain joins TRBV12-3 or TRBV12-4 to TRBJ1-5; 10 bases fit TRBD1. Unmatched junction bases numbered 9, after V lost 4 bases and J lost 6 bases. This CDR3 is built from 16 residues. The CDR3 sequence is CASSSWDRGLSQPQHF. DNA for the CDR3: TGTGCCAGCAGTTCCTGGGACAGGGGACTAAGTCAGCCCCAGCATTTT.

This clonotype was recorded many times. This chain uses TRBV28 with TRBJ1-4; 8 bases are shared with TRBD1. V gave up 5 bases and J gave up 2 bases; unmatched junction bases: 10. This CDR3 region has 17 residues. Germline CDR1 MDHEN, CDR2 SYDVKM. The CDR3 nucleotides read TGTGCCAGCAGTCTTAACGCAGGGGGCGGCACTAATGAAAAACTGTTTTTT. It is translated as CASSLNAGGGTNEKLFF.

In its sample, this clonotype was seen many times. The V and J genes are TRBV28 and TRBJ2-7, with D perhaps TRBD1 (6 bases). Between the trimmed V and J ends, which lost 8 bases and 0 bases, there was a span of 11 bases. Germline CDR1 is MDHEN and CDR2 is SYDVKM. This CDR3 has 13 amino acids. Here the CDR3 DNA reads TGTGCCAGCTTAACAGGGAACTCCTACGAGCAGTACTTC. Protein: CASLTGNSYEQYF.

This clonotype was found many times. The rearrangement joins TRBV12-3 or TRBV12-4 to TRBJ1-6; 11 bases match TRBD1. The V segment lost 7 bases and the J segment 9 bases; nucleotides outside the gene matches: 5. The CDR3 is 14 amino acids. CDR3 protein: CASTHGQGASPLHF. The CDR3 region has the DNA TGTGCCAGCACCCATGGACAGGGGGCTTCACCCCTCCACTTT.

In its sample, this clonotype was seen many times. V usage is TRBV28 and J usage is TRBJ1-3; D remains unclear. This CDR3 contains 14 residues. Trimming pared 3 bases from V and 0 bases from J, leaving 6 bases between. CDR1 MDHEN and CDR2 SYDVKM come from the germline V gene. The CDR3 protein is CASSFAVSGNTIYF. The CDR3 coding sequence is TGTGCCAGCAGTTTTGCAGTCTCTGGAAACACCATATATTTT. The variable domain in full, with the rest retrieved from reference TRBV28 and TRBJ1-3, is DVKVTQSSRYLVKRTGEKVFLECVQDMDHENMFWYRQDPGLGLRLIYFSYDVKMKEKGDIPEGYSVSREKKERFSLILESASTNQTSMYLCASSFAVSGNTIYFGEGSWLTVV.

The table lists this clonotype with many counts. The chain uses TRBV12-3 or TRBV12-4 and TRBJ1-5; perhaps TRBD1 as D (6 bases). The CDR3 sequence is 15 residues long. V gave up 6 bases and J gave up 1 base, with 13 bases separating them. This chain's CDR3 is CASRPRGPSNQPQHF. The CDR3 nucleotides are TGTGCCAGCAGGCCCCGGGGGCCGAGCAATCAGCCCCAGCATTTT.

This clonotype was observed a handful of times. V is TRBV3-1 and J is TRBJ1-1, with 7 bases aligning to TRBD1. The CDR3 totals 17 residues. Trimming cost V 0 bases and J 4 bases; bases outside gene matches: 11. The germline V gene encodes CDR1 LGHDT and CDR2 YNNKEL (reference sequence). CDR3 nucleotide sequence: TGTGCCAGCAGCCAAGATGGTCGGACAGGAGGTTCCACTGAAGCTTTCTTT. Its translation is CASSQDGRTGGSTEAFF.

At least ten counts were recorded for this clonotype. The V and J genes are TRBV10-3 and TRBJ2-5, with TRBD2 matching 10 bases. Losses at the gene ends were 7 bases for V and 2 bases for J; bases not matched to a gene: 7. The CDR3 sequence is 15 residues long. Looked up from germline, CDR1 is ENHRY and CDR2 is SYGVKD. In DNA form, the CDR3 reads TGTGCCATCAATCCTAGCGGGGGACGGCAAGAGACCCAGTACTTC. Amino acid sequence: CAINPSGGRQETQYF.

This sequence joins TRBV3-1 and TRBJ1-2; perhaps TRBD1 as D (5 bases). The germline V and J ends were trimmed by 1 base and 4 bases, with 13 bases remaining between them. CDR3 length: 15 amino acids. CDR1 is LGHDT, CDR2 YNNKEL, per germline (reference sequence). CDR3 sequence reads: CASSQGWRGGYGYTF. In nucleotides, the CDR3 is TGTGCCAGCAGCCAAGGGTGGAGGGGCGGCTATGGCTACACCTTC.

This chain uses TRBV9 with TRBJ2-7, with D possibly matching TRBD1 (6 bases). V was clipped by 0 bases and J by 4 bases, with 8 bases between them. Germline V gene sequence: CDR1 SGDLS, CDR2 YYNGEE. The CDR3 has 13 residues. CDR3 region: CASSVATGYEQYF. The DNA of the CDR3 is TGTGCCAGCAGCGTAGCTACAGGGTACGAGCAGTACTTC. Full variable domain (remainder filled in from reference TRBV9 and TRBJ2-7): DSGVTQTPKHLITATGQRVTLRCSPRSGDLSVYWYQQSLDQGLQFLIQYYNGEERAKGNILERFSAQQFPDLHSELNLSSLELGDSALYFCASSVATGYEQYFGPGTRLTVT.

This chain joins TRBV20-1 and TRBJ2-7, with TRBD2 matching 11 bases. Germline V lookup: CDR1 DFQATT, CDR2 SNEGSKA (reference sequence). With V trimmed by 6 bases and J by 3 bases, 1 base remained unmatched. The CDR3 covers 12 residues. The CDR3 DNA reads TGCAGTGCGGGGACTAGCGGCTACGAGCAGTACTTC. This sequence encodes CSAGTSGYEQYF.

V is TRBV29-1 and J is TRBJ1-6, with D perhaps TRBD1 (6 bases). In germline, CDR1 is SQVTM, CDR2 ANQGSEA. The V and J ends lost 7 bases and 7 bases respectively, with 14 bases between them. This CDR3 has 13 residues. The CDR3 here is CSAGDGGNSPLHF. In DNA form, the CDR3 reads TGCAGCGCAGGGGACGGCGGGAATTCACCCCTCCACTTT. Using reference TRBV29-1 and TRBJ1-6 for the parts outside the CDR3, the full variable domain is SAVISQKPSRDICQRGTSLTIQCQVDSQVTMMFWYRQQPGQSLTLIATANQGSEATYESGFVIDKFPISRPNLTFSTLTVSNMSPEDSSIYLCSAGDGGNSPLHFGNGTRLTVT.

This clonotype was counted a few times. This chain links TRBV19 with TRBJ2-7; TRBD1 matches at 9 bases. Looked up from germline, CDR1 is LNHDA and CDR2 is SQIVND (reference sequence). Germline trimming cut 10 bases from V and 6 bases from J; bases unmatched to any gene: 10. This CDR3 has 13 amino acids. CDR3 nucleotides: TGTGCCACCTCATCACAGGGGGCCATCGAGCAGTACTTC. Its protein is CATSSQGAIEQYF.

This clonotype was seen a handful of times. V gene TRBV7-3 combines with J gene TRBJ1-1, with D unresolved. Trimming removed 4 bases at V and 1 base at J, with 7 bases between. Germline CDR1 and CDR2: SGHTA and FQGTGA. The CDR3 covers 13 residues. As DNA, the CDR3 is TGTGCCAGCAGCTCTAACTGGAACACTGAAGCTTTCTTT. As protein: CASSSNWNTEAFF.

This clonotype was observed many times. The chain couples TRBV28 to TRBJ2-7, with D possibly called TRBD1 or TRBD2 (5 bases each). This CDR3 has 17 residues. V dropped 5 bases and J dropped 3 bases, with 23 bases sitting between them. The V gene's germline CDR1 is MDHEN and CDR2 SYDVKM. CDR3 sequence: CASSPPPGDPANYEQYF. Here the CDR3 DNA reads TGTGCCAGCAGTCCACCTCCCGGGGACCCGGCGAACTACGAGCAGTACTTC.